A single sample is the source of the 21 T cell receptor beta chains below, sequenced in a study of shared clonotypes between healthy human individuals. The method was immunoSEQ multiplex PCR; TCRdb's version includes in-frame clones alone and lacks a portion of them. The sample holds approximately 700,000 clones, less than 80% seen once. Source material: memory CD4+ T cells sorted from blood. As for subset: CD45RA-negative fraction. All receptors come from a woman aged 25-40 years in good health.

The V call is TRBV6-4, the J call TRBJ1-3; a possible D gene is TRBD1 (6 bases). V was clipped by 1 base and J by 6 bases, with 16 bases between them. The CDR3 totals 16 residues. Germline V gives CDR1 MRHNA, CDR2 SNTAGT. In nucleotides, the CDR3 is TGTGCCAGCAGTGACTTTGGGACAAGCTCAGCAAACACCATATATTTT. Its translation is CASSDFGTSSANTIYF.

The V and J genes are TRBV7-8 and TRBJ1-5, with a weak D call TRBD1 (6 bases). V lost 1 base and J lost 3, with 13 bases in between. CDR1 SGHVS and CDR2 FQNEAQ come from the germline V gene. The CDR3 loop spans 16 amino acids. CDR3 amino acids: CASSLGVAGDNQPQHF. The CDR3 DNA is TGTGCCAGCAGCTTAGGGGTAGCAGGGGACAATCAGCCCCAGCATTTT.

The CDR3 region is CATTPWEASSYEQYF. The CDR3 DNA sequence: TGTGCCACCACACCGTGGGAGGCTAGCTCCTACGAGCAGTACTTC. The J gene is TRBJ2-7, the V gene TRBV7-9; perhaps TRBD2 as D (6 bases). Germline CDR1 and CDR2: SEHNR and FQNEAQ (reference sequence). This CDR3 has 15 residues. The V and J ends lost 10 bases and 0 bases respectively, with 19 bases between them.

V gene TRBV28 combines with J gene TRBJ2-7, with TRBD1 as a possible D gene (5 bases). Trimming removed 5 bases from V and 0 bases from J, with 14 bases in between. Germline loops: CDR1 MDHEN, CDR2 SYDVKM. The CDR3 runs 15 residues. This chain's CDR3 is CASSPGHLSSYEQYF. CDR3 coding DNA: TGTGCCAGCAGTCCAGGACACTTGAGCTCCTACGAGCAGTACTTC. The full variable domain, rest sourced from reference TRBV28 and TRBJ2-7, is DVKVTQSSRYLVKRTGEKVFLECVQDMDHENMFWYRQDPGLGLRLIYFSYDVKMKEKGDIPEGYSVSREKKERFSLILESASTNQTSMYLCASSPGHLSSYEQYFGPGTRLTVT.

As for this clone: The same CDR3 arises from other DNA sequences in this sample as well. This rearrangement joins TRBV28 to TRBJ1-5; unclear D gene. Trimming removed 1 base at V and 7 bases at J, with 5 bases between. Germline lookup yields CDR1 MDHEN and CDR2 SYDVKM. The CDR3 is made up of 12 amino acids. The CDR3 DNA is TGTGCCAGCAGTTTATTCGGGCAGCCCCAGCATTTT. As protein: CASSLFGQPQHF.

The chain carries TRBV14 and TRBJ2-1; D is uncertain. Germline loops: CDR1 SGHDN, CDR2 FVKESK. CDR3 length equals 16 residues. Trimming removed 1 base at V and 8 bases at J, with 18 bases between. The CDR3 region is CASSQAFSLLRDEQFF. The CDR3 DNA sequence: TGTGCCAGCAGCCAAGCCTTTTCTCTCCTCCGAGATGAGCAGTTCTTC. The whole variable domain, remainder taken from reference TRBV14 and TRBJ2-1, is EAGVTQFPSHSVIEKGQTVTLRCDPISGHDNLYWYRRVMGKEIKFLLHFVKESKQDESGMPNNRFLAERTGGTYSTLKVQPAELEDSGVYFCASSQAFSLLRDEQFFGPGTRLTVL.

The rearrangement joins TRBV18 to TRBJ1-2; maybe TRBD1 (5 bases). Germline V CDR1 and CDR2: KGHSH, LQKENI. The ends were cut back, 3 bases at V and 6 bases at J, with 20 bases in the middle. The CDR3 length is 16 residues. CDR3 amino acids: CASSPSMPGSRDGYTF. CDR3 sequence (DNA): TGTGCCAGCTCACCTAGTATGCCAGGGAGTAGGGATGGCTACACCTTC.

The rearrangement links TRBV19 to TRBJ2-5, with 8 bases aligning to TRBD2. From germline, CDR1 is LNHDA and CDR2 SQIVND (reference sequence). Germline trimming cut 5 bases from V and 2 bases from J; bases unmatched to any gene: 13. The CDR3 is made up of 17 amino acids. The CDR3 sequence: CASSPGRASLLQETQYF. CDR3 nucleotides: TGTGCCAGTAGTCCCGGGAGGGCTAGCCTTCTTCAAGAGACCCAGTACTTC.

The V gene is TRBV13, the J gene TRBJ2-7, with D possibly matching TRBD2 (6 bases). Germline V gene lookup returns CDR1 PRHDT and CDR2 FYEKMQ (reference sequence). The CDR3 sequence is 15 residues long. V lost 5 bases and J 3 bases, leaving 17 bases between the germline ends. Written as DNA, the CDR3 is TGTGCCAGCAGCAGTCCTTTCAGGGAGGTCTACGAGCAGTACTTC. It is translated as CASSSPFREVYEQYF.

The rearrangement links TRBV14 to TRBJ2-3; 14 bases fit TRBD2. This CDR3 region has 20 residues. V gave up 0 bases and J gave up 5 bases; unmatched junction bases: 13. Per germline, CDR1 SGHDN and CDR2 FVKESK. CDR3 loop: CASSQDRGLAGVRGLDTQYF. The CDR3, as DNA: TGTGCCAGCAGCCAAGATCGGGGACTAGCGGGAGTAAGAGGGCTAGATACGCAGTATTTT.

Regarding this clone: The same CDR3 arises from other DNA sequences in this sample as well. V and J are TRBV6-1 and TRBJ2-1; a weak D match, TRBD2 (5 bases). The CDR3 spans 13 residues. CDR1 and CDR2 from the germline V gene are MNHNS and SASEGT. V lost 7 bases, J lost 3 bases, and 10 bases lay in between. For the CDR3, the DNA is TGTGCCAGCACCCGGGAATTCTACAATGAGCAGTTCTTC. It yields the protein CASTREFYNEQFF.

The chain has TRBV30 and TRBJ1-5; 8 bases match TRBD1. J lost 5 bases, V lost 3 bases, and 3 bases had no gene match. Germline CDR1 and CDR2: GTSNPN and SVGIG (reference sequence). The CDR3 is made up of 13 amino acids. Here the CDR3 DNA reads TGTGCCTGGAGCGGGACAGGTCATCAGCCCCAGCATTTT. It specifies CAWSGTGHQPQHF. Full variable domain (remainder filled in from reference TRBV30 and TRBJ1-5): SQTIHQWPATLVQPVGSPLSLECTVEGTSNPNLYWYRQAAGRGLQLLFYSVGIGQISSEVPQNLSASRPQDRQFILSSKKLLLSDSGFYLCAWSGTGHQPQHFGDGTRLSIL.

The V and J genes are TRBV4-1 and TRBJ2-1; TRBD2 might be the D (5 bases). This CDR3 has 16 amino acids. The germline V and J ends were trimmed by 6 bases and 3 bases, with 18 bases remaining between them. Germline CDR1 MGHRA, CDR2 YSYEKL. Written as DNA, the CDR3 is TGCGCCAGCAGTCCCCTCTTGGCCCGGGGCTACAATGAGCAGTTCTTC. Protein: CASSPLLARGYNEQFF.

This clone is a singleton in its sample. The chain combines TRBV5-1 with TRBJ2-3, with 11 bases fitting TRBD1. Losses at the gene ends were 4 bases for V and 5 bases for J; bases not matched to a gene: 6. CDR1 is SGHRS, CDR2 YFSETQ, per germline. This CDR3 comprises 15 residues. This chain's CDR3 is CASSTWTGGKDTQYF. The CDR3 DNA sequence: TGCGCCAGCAGCACATGGACAGGGGGCAAAGATACGCAGTATTTT.

This clone was seen only once. CDR3 nucleotides: TGTGCCAGCAGTTCCGCGGGGGCCAAAGGGGAGCTGTTTTTT. It encodes CASSSAGAKGELFF. V gene TRBV28 combines with J gene TRBJ2-2; tentative D call: TRBD2 (7 bases). The CDR3 spans 14 residues. Germline V gene data show CDR1 as MDHEN and CDR2 as SYDVKM. Trimming left V 4 bases short and J 8 bases short, with 14 bases between.

J is TRBJ1-5 and V is TRBV28; the match to TRBD1 covers 8 bases. V lost 3 bases to trimming and J lost 4 bases; unmatched junction nucleotides: 5. The CDR3 sequence is 15 residues long. Germline CDR1 is MDHEN and CDR2 is SYDVKM. Here the CDR3 reads CASSFAGQGNQPQHF. In DNA form, the CDR3 reads TGTGCCAGCAGTTTTGCCGGACAGGGAAATCAGCCCCAGCATTTT.

The rearrangement joins TRBV2 to TRBJ2-1; D gene ambiguous. The CDR3 runs 15 residues. Trimming took 6 bases from V and 7 from J, leaving 19 bases between them. Germline values: CDR1 SNHLY, CDR2 FYNNEI. CDR3 protein: CASSPNSPILNEQFF. In DNA, the CDR3 is TGTGCCAGCAGCCCGAACAGTCCCATCTTGAATGAGCAGTTCTTC.

The rearrangement uses TRBV5-1 and TRBJ2-1; 8 nucleotides match TRBD1. The CDR3 has 15 residues. Germline V CDR1 and CDR2: SGHRS, YFSETQ. V lost 4 bases, J lost 2 bases, and 5 bases stayed unmatched. The CDR3 coding sequence is TGCGCCAGCAGCACAGACAGGGGCGCCTACAATGAGCAGTTCTTC. Its translation: CASSTDRGAYNEQFF. Looking up the rest from reference TRBV5-1 and TRBJ2-1 gives the full variable domain: KAGVTQTPRYLIKTRGQQVTLSCSPISGHRSVSWYQQTPGQGLQFLFEYFSETQRNKGNFPGRFSGRQFSNSRSEMNVSTLELGDSALYLCASSTDRGAYNEQFFGPGTRLTVL.

The V and J genes are TRBV6-5 and TRBJ2-7; 8 bases are shared with TRBD1. With 6 bases clipped from V and 5 bases from J, the junction kept 9 bases outside the gene matches. This CDR3 is built from 14 residues. Germline V lookup: CDR1 MNHEY, CDR2 SVGAGI. Here the CDR3 reads CASRAGQGFNEQYF. In DNA form, the CDR3 reads TGTGCCAGCAGAGCAGGACAGGGTTTCAACGAGCAGTACTTC.

The chain recombines TRBV5-4 with TRBJ1-1; no reliable D call. Trimming removed 4 bases at V and 6 bases at J, with 16 bases between. Per germline, CDR1 SGHNT and CDR2 YYREEE (reference sequence). The CDR3 totals 14 residues. CDR3 in amino acids: CASSRKNGYAEAFF. Written as DNA, the CDR3 is TGTGCCAGCAGCCGTAAGAACGGGTACGCTGAAGCTTTCTTT.

This clone was seen a few times. Additional DNA sequences in this sample encode the identical CDR3. The chain joins TRBV15 to TRBJ2-5; D ambiguous. The ends were cut back, 1 base at V and 0 bases at J, with 3 bases in the middle. Germline V gene sequence: CDR1 LNHNV, CDR2 YYDKDF (reference sequence). The CDR3 loop spans 13 amino acids. CDR3 sequence (DNA): TGTGCCACCAGCAGAGGGTACCAAGAGACCCAGTACTTC. It encodes CATSRGYQETQYF.